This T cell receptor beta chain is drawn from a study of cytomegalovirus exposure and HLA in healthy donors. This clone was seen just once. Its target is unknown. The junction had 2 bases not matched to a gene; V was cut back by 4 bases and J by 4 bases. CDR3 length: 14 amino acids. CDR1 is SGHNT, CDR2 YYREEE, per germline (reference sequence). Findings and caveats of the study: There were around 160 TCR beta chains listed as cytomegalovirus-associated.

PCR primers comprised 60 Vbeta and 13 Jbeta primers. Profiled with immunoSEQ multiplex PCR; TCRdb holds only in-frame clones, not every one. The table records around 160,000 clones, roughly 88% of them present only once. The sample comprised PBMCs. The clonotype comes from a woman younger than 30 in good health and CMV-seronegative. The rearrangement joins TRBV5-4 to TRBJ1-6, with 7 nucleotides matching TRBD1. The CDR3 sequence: CASSPGQYNSPLHF. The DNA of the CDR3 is TGTGCCAGCAGCCCGGGACAGTATAATTCACCCCTCCACTTT.